What follows are 7 T cell receptor beta chains derived from one specimen sequenced in a study of blood T cell repertoires in COVID-19. The method was immunoSEQ multiplex PCR; TCRdb's version includes in-frame clones alone and lacks a portion of them. Of about 240,000 clones listed, about 85% are singletons. The sequencing sample was made of peripheral blood. These TCRs come from a young man who had recovered from COVID-19.

The rearrangement links TRBV7-2 to TRBJ2-5; TRBD1 might be the D (6 bases). CDR1 and CDR2 from the germline V gene are SGHTA and FQGNSA. Trimming cost V 1 base and J 5 bases, with 17 bases left between them. The CDR3 has 16 amino acids. In DNA form, the CDR3 reads TGTGCCAGCAGCTTAGGCCAGCGGATTAGGGGGGAGACCCAGTACTTC. The encoded protein is CASSLGQRIRGETQYF.

The rearrangement links TRBV2 to TRBJ2-5; possible D gene TRBD2, 7 bases. Germline lookup yields CDR1 SNHLY and CDR2 FYNNEI. Between the trimmed V and J ends, which lost 7 bases and 3 bases, there was a span of 15 bases. This CDR3 has 14 residues. The CDR3 is CASTVGGGEETQYF. The CDR3 DNA follows: TGTGCCAGCACCGTAGGGGGGGGCGAAGAGACCCAGTACTTC.

V usage is TRBV7-3 and J usage is TRBJ2-1; 9 bases agree with TRBD2. The junction had 4 bases not matched to a gene; V was cut back by 3 bases and J by 4 bases. This CDR3 region has 15 residues. Germline V gives CDR1 SGHTA, CDR2 FQGTGA. CDR3 DNA sequence: TGTGCCAGCAGCTTGCTAGCGGGGTCGTACAATGAGCAGTTCTTC. Its protein is CASSLLAGSYNEQFF.

V usage is TRBV19 and J usage is TRBJ2-6; D remains ambiguous. The germline CDR1 and CDR2 sequences are LNHDA and SQIVND (reference sequence). This CDR3 has 16 residues. V was trimmed by 4 bases and J by 4 bases, leaving 14 bases between them. The CDR3: CASSSLKHYGANVLTF. The CDR3 DNA is TGTGCCAGTAGTAGCCTTAAACACTACGGGGCCAACGTCCTGACTTTC.

V usage is TRBV28 and J usage is TRBJ2-7, with D possibly TRBD1 on 6 matching bases. The length of the CDR3 is 12 residues. V shed 5 bases and J shed 3 bases, with 8 bases lying between them. Germline V gene data show CDR1 as MDHEN and CDR2 as SYDVKM. The CDR3 DNA follows: TGTGCCAGCAGTACAGGGCACTACGAGCAGTACGTC. Its protein product is CASSTGHYEQYV.

The chain combines TRBV28 with TRBJ1-2; D not certain. Per germline, CDR1 MDHEN and CDR2 SYDVKM. The CDR3 length is 11 residues. V was clipped by 10 bases and J by 4 bases, with 10 bases between them. For the CDR3, the DNA is TGTGCCACAAATGCGGGCTATGGCTACACCTTC. It is translated as CATNAGYGYTF.

The V gene is TRBV5-1, the J gene TRBJ2-1; weak D call: TRBD1 (6 bases). Germline CDR1 is SGHRS and CDR2 is YFSETQ. The CDR3 covers 15 residues. The V gene lost 1 base and the J gene lost 0 bases, with 8 bases spanning the gap. For the CDR3, the DNA is TGCGCCAGCAGCTTGAAGACAGGCTCCTACAATGAGCAGTTCTTC. It specifies CASSLKTGSYNEQFF.